These 7 T cell receptor beta chains originate from one sample sequenced in a study of shared clonotypes between healthy human individuals. Libraries were prepared by immunoSEQ multiplex PCR; TCRdb keeps only in-frame clonotypes and omits some of them. Of around 2,000,000 clones in the sample, 95% were seen once. What was sequenced was naive CD4+ T cells sorted from blood. Subset specified: CD45RA+ positively selected. Every receptor here comes from a man in his late teens or twenties in good health.

V gene TRBV6-5 combines with J gene TRBJ2-5; 7 positions match TRBD1. The CDR3 runs to 14 residues. V was clipped by 4 bases and J by 0 bases; unmatched bases: 2. From germline, CDR1 is MNHEY and CDR2 SVGAGI. This CDR3 is CASSSTGYQETQYF. The CDR3 coding sequence is TGTGCCAGCAGTTCGACAGGGTACCAAGAGACCCAGTACTTC.

The rearrangement uses TRBV11-2 and TRBJ2-7; D remains unclear. Germline V lookup: CDR1 SGHAT, CDR2 FQNNGV. The length of the CDR3 is 14 residues. V lost 1 base and J lost 1, with 8 bases in between. CDR3 sequence reads: CASSLGPESYEQYF. The CDR3 nucleotides are TGTGCCAGCAGCTTAGGGCCGGAGTCCTACGAGCAGTACTTC.

This rearrangement joins TRBV4-1 to TRBJ1-2; D gene uncertain. Deletions cut 1 base from V and 3 bases from J, with 9 bases between. Germline loops: CDR1 MGHRA, CDR2 YSYEKL. The CDR3 is 14 residues long. The DNA for the CDR3 is TGCGCCAGCAGCCAAGGGGAAACTTACTATGGCTACACCTTC. The encoded protein is CASSQGETYYGYTF.

This sequence joins TRBV5-1 and TRBJ2-3; D not certain. Trimming removed 4 bases from V and 0 bases from J, with 9 bases in between. Germline V gene lookup returns CDR1 SGHRS and CDR2 YFSETQ. The CDR3 is 14 residues long. CDR3 residues: CASSRDWSTDTQYF. The CDR3 DNA is TGCGCCAGCAGCAGAGACTGGAGCACAGATACGCAGTATTTT.

The chain recombines TRBV5-4 with TRBJ2-5; 13 nucleotides line up with TRBD2. V trimming: 2 bases; J trimming: 5 bases; junction bases outside the gene matches: 6. Germline CDR1 SGHNT, CDR2 YYREEE (reference sequence). The CDR3 length is 16 residues. The CDR3 DNA sequence: TGTGCCAGCAGCTTTCGGACTAGCGGGAGTTCTGAGACCCAGTACTTC. Translating it yields CASSFRTSGSSETQYF.

The V and J genes are TRBV30 and TRBJ2-1; 11 nucleotides line up with TRBD2. Germline values: CDR1 GTSNPN, CDR2 SVGIG (reference sequence). This CDR3 spans 15 amino acids. V lost 4 bases and J lost 6; bases outside the gene matches: 8. CDR3 residues: CAWTAGLAVPNEQFF. The CDR3 nucleotides are TGTGCCTGGACAGCGGGACTAGCGGTTCCCAATGAGCAGTTCTTC. Full variable domain (missing parts from reference TRBV30 and TRBJ2-1): SQTIHQWPATLVQPVGSPLSLECTVEGTSNPNLYWYRQAAGRGLQLLFYSVGIGQISSEVPQNLSASRPQDRQFILSSKKLLLSDSGFYLCAWTAGLAVPNEQFFGPGTRLTVL.

As for this clone: This CDR3 is also generated by other DNA sequences in the sample. This chain uses TRBV18 with TRBJ2-5; tentative D call: TRBD1 (5 bases). V lost 6 bases and J lost 5, with 10 bases in between. Germline V lookup: CDR1 KGHSH, CDR2 LQKENI. This CDR3 has 12 residues. The CDR3 loop is CASSPTDETQYF. DNA for the CDR3: TGTGCCAGCTCTCCGACAGACGAGACCCAGTACTTC.